The next 25 T cell receptor beta chains were all read from a single sample in a study of radiotherapy plus CTLA-4 blockade in lung cancer. Clones were read by immunoSEQ multiplex PCR, and TCRdb kept only the in-frame ones, dropping some. The sample carries 55,000 to 85,000 clones, 65% to 85% recorded once. This material consisted of peripheral blood, taken from a patient treated with radiotherapy plus ipilimumab. The receptor set was obtained from a human donor with non-small cell lung cancer whose response to radiotherapy plus ipilimumab could not be evaluated. Some clones in this sample may be carry-over from other donors' samples.

This chain uses TRBV6-4 with TRBJ2-1; 8 bases align to TRBD2. The CDR3 length is 17 residues. Germline assignment: CDR1 MRHNA and CDR2 SNTAGT. The ends lost 3 bases at V and 0 bases at J; junction bases unmatched: 7. The CDR3 sequence is CASSETASGFSYNEQFF. The CDR3 DNA reads as TGTGCCAGCAGTGAGACGGCTAGCGGGTTCTCCTACAATGAGCAGTTCTTC.

The chain links TRBV9 to TRBJ2-5; 10 positions agree with TRBD2. There are 19 residues in the CDR3. V shed 4 bases, J shed 2 bases, and the junction held 17 bases outside the gene matches. Per germline, CDR1 SGDLS and CDR2 YYNGEE. CDR3: CASSPRLTSGPWTQETQYF. The CDR3 DNA follows: TGTGCCAGCAGCCCGCGCCTGACTAGCGGGCCCTGGACACAAGAGACCCAGTACTTC.

V usage is TRBV10-3 and J usage is TRBJ1-5; D gene ambiguous. This CDR3 has 15 amino acids. From germline, CDR1 is ENHRY and CDR2 SYGVKD. Deletions cut 0 bases from V and 4 bases from J, with 10 bases between. CDR3 coding DNA: TGTGCCATCAGTGAGTCGTTGACTGGTAATCAGCCCCAGCATTTT. This codes for CAISESLTGNQPQHF.

The CDR3 protein is CASSVAPEEDTQYF. Here the CDR3 DNA reads TGTGCCAGCAGCGTAGCTCCTGAGGAAGATACGCAGTATTTT. The chain is built from TRBV9 and TRBJ2-3; D gene unclear. V dropped 0 bases and J dropped 5 bases, with 10 bases sitting between them. Germline lookup yields CDR1 SGDLS and CDR2 YYNGEE. The CDR3 totals 14 residues.

The chain carries TRBV5-1 and TRBJ1-4; no clear D. The V end lost 3 bases, the J end lost 3 bases, and 15 bases lay between the germline ends. The CDR3 sequence is 16 residues long. CDR1 is SGHRS and CDR2 is YFSETQ in the germline V gene. As DNA, the CDR3 is TGCGCCAGCAGCTCTTGGACCGCCGGGGCTAATGAAAAACTGTTTTTT. Translation: CASSSWTAGANEKLFF. The complete variable domain, with remaining parts taken from reference TRBV5-1 and TRBJ1-4, reads KAGVTQTPRYLIKTRGQQVTLSCSPISGHRSVSWYQQTPGQGLQFLFEYFSETQRNKGNFPGRFSGRQFSNSRSEMNVSTLELGDSALYLCASSSWTAGANEKLFFGSGTQLSVL.

The V call is TRBV4-2, the J call TRBJ1-4; D is possibly TRBD1 (5 bases). Trimming took 1 base from V and 3 from J, leaving 15 bases between them. This CDR3 region has 17 residues. Germline loops: CDR1 LGHNA, CDR2 YNFKEQ. CDR3 bases: TGTGCCAGCAGCCAAGGGATGGGGGGTGGGCCTAATGAAAAACTGTTTTTT. It specifies CASSQGMGGGPNEKLFF.

The chain has TRBV4-2 and TRBJ1-2; D is perhaps TRBD1 (6 bases). Germline V gene sequence: CDR1 LGHNA, CDR2 YNFKEQ. The CDR3 is 14 amino acids. Trimming left V 5 bases short and J 2 bases short, with 12 bases between. CDR3 sequence reads: CASSSRQANYGYTF. CDR3 nucleotides: TGTGCCAGCAGCTCTCGACAGGCCAACTATGGCTACACCTTC.

This clone appeared a single time. This chain uses TRBV29-1 with TRBJ1-2; 10 bases align to TRBD1. Germline values: CDR1 SQVTM, CDR2 ANQGSEA. The CDR3 has 16 residues. After removal of 6 bases from V and 4 bases from J, the junction contained 14 bases not matched to a gene. The CDR3 DNA reads TGCAGCGTCGCCGGGACAGGGGACCCCTTTATCTATGGCTACACCTTC. It is translated as CSVAGTGDPFIYGYTF.

This clone occurred once. The J gene is TRBJ1-6, the V gene TRBV29-1, with 10 bases matching TRBD1. Germline-derived CDR1 and CDR2 are SQVTM and ANQGSEA. V gave up 6 bases and J gave up 7 bases; unmatched junction bases: 3. The CDR3 sequence is 13 residues long. The CDR3 DNA reads as TGCAGCGTGCCGGGACAGGGGAATTCACCCCTCCACTTT. Translation gives CSVPGQGNSPLHF.

This chain joins TRBV5-6 and TRBJ1-6; no definite D call. The CDR3 sequence is 13 residues long. Trimming took off 4 bases at V and 11 bases at J, with 13 bases between the two ends. Germline CDR1 and CDR2: SGHDT and YYEEEE. The CDR3 sequence is CASSTWAGAPLHF. CDR3 nucleotide sequence: TGTGCCAGCAGCACCTGGGCGGGTGCACCCCTCCACTTT.

The chain couples TRBV5-6 to TRBJ2-7; D is perhaps TRBD2 (7 bases). Germline loops: CDR1 SGHDT, CDR2 YYEEEE. The CDR3 spans 13 residues. Trimming left V 0 bases short and J 5 bases short, with 9 bases between. The CDR3 spells CASSLGGGDEQYF. As DNA, the CDR3 is TGTGCCAGCAGCTTGGGGGGGGGCGACGAGCAGTACTTC.

The V and J genes are TRBV7-9 and TRBJ2-5, with D unresolved. Germline CDR1 is SEHNR and CDR2 is FQNEAQ (reference sequence). The CDR3 runs 14 residues. V was shortened by 1 base and J by 2 bases, with 8 bases between the two germline ends. The CDR3 DNA is TGTGCCAGCAGCTTAGAGTCCAGGCAAGAGACCCAGTACTTC. As protein: CASSLESRQETQYF.

The chain combines TRBV27 with TRBJ1-5; D unclear. V lost 3 bases, J lost 1 base, and 10 bases lay in between. Germline V gives CDR1 MNHEY, CDR2 SMNVEV (reference sequence). The CDR3 totals 15 residues. The DNA for the CDR3 is TGTGCCAGCAGTTTGGGAGGGTGGAGCAATCAGCCCCAGCATTTT. Translation: CASSLGGWSNQPQHF.

The CDR3 nucleotides are TGTGCCAGCAGCCCGTGGGAGGGCACGGCACCCCTCCACTTT. This codes for CASSPWEGTAPLHF. The J gene is TRBJ1-6, the V gene TRBV7-6; no reliable D call. This CDR3 comprises 14 residues. Germline V gives CDR1 SGHVS, CDR2 FNYEAQ. V was clipped by 5 bases and J by 11 bases, with 16 bases between them. The full variable domain, its missing parts supplied by reference TRBV7-6 and TRBJ1-6, is GAGVSQSPRYKVTKRGQDVALRCDPISGHVSLYWYRQALGQGPEFLTYFNYEAQQDKSGLPNDRFSAERPEGSISTLTIQRTEQRDSAMYRCASSPWEGTAPLHFGNGTRLTVT.

The chain joins TRBV5-1 to TRBJ2-3; 9 nucleotides line up with TRBD1. Germline V lookup: CDR1 SGHRS, CDR2 YFSETQ. The V segment lost 3 bases and the J segment 0 bases; nucleotides outside the gene matches: 2. The CDR3 is made up of 15 amino acids. CDR3 loop: CASSWDRASTDTQYF. Here the CDR3 DNA reads TGCGCCAGCAGCTGGGACAGGGCTAGCACAGATACGCAGTATTTT.

V usage is TRBV5-6 and J usage is TRBJ1-4; D gene ambiguous. Germline CDR1 and CDR2: SGHDT and YYEEEE. V lost 1 base and J 8 bases, leaving 9 bases between the germline ends. This CDR3 comprises 13 residues. For the CDR3, the DNA is TGTGCCAGCAGCTTGCCCAGTAACGAAAAACTGTTTTTT. Translation gives CASSLPSNEKLFF.

The V call is TRBV15, the J call TRBJ2-7, with D perhaps matching TRBD1 (6 bases). V gave up 0 bases and J gave up 2 bases, with 11 bases separating them. CDR1 LNHNV and CDR2 YYDKDF come from the germline V gene (reference sequence). The CDR3 sequence is 15 residues long. The DNA of the CDR3 is TGTGCCACCAGCAGAGAAAAGACAGGAGCCTACGAGCAGTACTTC. This sequence encodes CATSREKTGAYEQYF.

The chain couples TRBV5-1 to TRBJ1-4; 8 bases are shared with TRBD1. This CDR3 has 15 residues. V shed 0 bases, J shed 10 bases, and the junction held 8 bases outside the gene matches. Germline CDR1 SGHRS, CDR2 YFSETQ. CDR3 sequence: CASSLEATGGGKLFF. As DNA, the CDR3 is TGCGCCAGCAGCTTGGAAGCCACAGGGGGAGGAAAACTGTTTTTT.

The CDR3 nucleotides read TGCGCCAGCAGCTTACCAGGGGTATATAATTCACCCCTCCACTTT. Residues: CASSLPGVYNSPLHF. This chain joins TRBV5-1 and TRBJ1-6, with D possibly matching TRBD1 (6 bases). The germline V and J ends were trimmed by 2 bases and 4 bases, with 10 bases remaining between them. This CDR3 is 15 amino acids long. Germline lookup yields CDR1 SGHRS and CDR2 YFSETQ.

This clone was observed a single time. The rearrangement uses TRBV2 and TRBJ2-1; TRBD2 matches at 7 bases. The CDR3 consists of 13 residues. Trimming removed 2 bases from V and 10 bases from J; junction bases left unmatched: 5. Germline V gene lookup returns CDR1 SNHLY and CDR2 FYNNEI. CDR3 in amino acids: CASSERLAEEQFF. For the CDR3, the DNA is TGTGCCAGCAGTGAAAGGCTAGCGGAGGAGCAGTTCTTC.

This clone appeared a single time. The J gene is TRBJ2-7, the V gene TRBV13; D is perhaps TRBD1 (5 bases). The V gene's germline CDR1 is PRHDT and CDR2 FYEKMQ (reference sequence). This CDR3 has 11 residues. Trimming left V 5 bases short and J 5 bases short, with 7 bases between. The CDR3 loop is CASSLTDEQYF. The CDR3 region has the DNA TGTGCCAGCAGCCTGACAGACGAGCAGTACTTC. The whole variable domain, filled in from reference TRBV13 and TRBJ2-7, reads AAGVIQSPRHLIKEKRETATLKCYPIPRHDTVYWYQQGPGQDPQFLISFYEKMQSDKGSIPDRFSAQQFSDYHSELNMSSLELGDSALYFCASSLTDEQYFGPGTRLTVT.

CDR3 residues: CASSVQGQNFYGYTF. The CDR3 nucleotides are TGTGCCAGCAGTGTCCAGGGACAGAACTTCTATGGCTACACCTTC. The chain joins TRBV28 to TRBJ1-2, with 7 bases lining up with TRBD1. CDR1 is MDHEN, CDR2 SYDVKM, per germline. The ends lost 5 bases at V and 4 bases at J; junction bases unmatched: 10. This CDR3 has 15 residues.

This clone was observed a handful of times. This CDR3 reads CASRQGNTEAFF. Written as DNA, the CDR3 is TGTGCCAGCAGACAGGGGAACACTGAAGCTTTCTTT. The chain employs TRBV7-2 and TRBJ1-1; possibly TRBD1 for D (6 bases). Germline V lookup: CDR1 SGHTA, CDR2 FQGNSA. Trimming cost V 6 bases and J 1 base, with 6 bases left between them. The CDR3 runs to 12 residues.

This rearrangement joins TRBV29-1 to TRBJ2-2; 9 nucleotides agree with TRBD1. The length of the CDR3 is 14 residues. Germline V gene lookup returns CDR1 SQVTM and CDR2 ANQGSEA. J was trimmed by 5 bases and V by 7 bases; bases with no gene match: 8. As DNA, the CDR3 is TGCAGCGCTACGACAGGGGGATCGACCGGGGAGCTGTTTTTT. This sequence encodes CSATTGGSTGELFF.

In its sample, this clone was seen many times. This chain links TRBV19 with TRBJ1-1; the D is unclear. V gave up 2 bases and J gave up 5 bases, with 12 bases separating them. From germline, CDR1 is LNHDA and CDR2 SQIVND (reference sequence). The CDR3 is made up of 14 amino acids. The DNA for the CDR3 is TGTGCCAGTAGTATAAGGCATGGGAGTACTGAAGCTTTCTTT. Protein product: CASSIRHGSTEAFF.